This T cell receptor beta chain came from a study of blood T cell repertoires in COVID-19 (dated by TCRdb to about 2020). For the study in its entirety: The collaborator samples originated in the United States, Italy and Spain and spanned the acute and convalescent phases of COVID-19. The prospective study material was composed of cDNA or gDNA derived from T cells, B-cell-depleted T cells, or PBMCs. Subjects who had been exposed to COVID-19, were actively infected with it, or had recovered from it provided the deeply sampled blood TCRbeta repertoires that made up the dataset. A freely available public database, intended as a resource for researchers studying the immune response to SARS-CoV-2, is where the repertoires were released. Samples came from the ongoing ImmuneRACE study (first 160 participants) plus 1,254 subjects from 6 global collaborators. The sample metadata nearly always contained a de-identified subject ID, COVID-19 status, age in years and sex. Where available, HLA class I and class II types were obtained from metadata supplied by the sample provider rather than from assay-based typing. Overall study outcomes, separate from this receptor: How much clinical and demographic metadata was included differed by source and by participant, and the metadata was provided uncurated.

CDR3 length: 16 amino acids, cysteine to phenylalanine. Only CDR3 DNA is held: 48 bases, read in frame from base 1. V is reduced by 1 base and J by 0 bases, leaving a spacing of 10 bases between them. In the germline V gene (reference sequence), CDR1 corresponds to LNHNV and CDR2 to YYDKDF. A remark on this clone: What this receptor recognizes is not known. No base qualities exist here, and no much larger clone lies one base off it.

TCRbeta CDR3 regions were amplified from genomic DNA using the immunoSEQ Assay, a bias-controlled multiplex PCR. In the paper's pipeline: The number of nucleated cells in each sample was estimated by amplification of reference gene primers within the assay. To quantify the absolute abundance of each unique TCRbeta CDR3 rearrangement, sequence reads were collapsed and filtered. Productive Simpson clonality was computed per sample as the square root of Simpson's diversity index over productive rearrangements. TCRdb re-hosts the immuneACCESS table, in-frame sequences only. Its copies lack some clones; in the studies checked, an unresolved V gene accounts for under half of them, and the cause for the rest is not known. V, J and clone size are those of that table, while D and trimming were read from the DNA. Present in this sample are 150,000 to 180,000 clones, 75% to 80% of which were seen just once. The top ten clonotypes cover roughly 1.7% of the sample.

Collaborating institutions collected whole blood in K2EDTA tubes following their own protocols. For TCRbeta analysis, collaborator samples were shipped as frozen whole blood, as isolated PBMCs, or as DNA extracted from either sample type. The rearranged chain carries TRBV15 and TRBJ2-1, with TRBD2 perhaps the D gene, on 6 matching bases. This sequence was found in a man older than 75 with acute or convalescent COVID-19. The sample taken for sequencing was peripheral blood. The DNA is as follows: TGTGCCACCAGCAGAGGGGGAGGAGTCTCCTACAATGAGCAGTTCTTC. Its product reads: CATSRGGGVSYNEQFF.